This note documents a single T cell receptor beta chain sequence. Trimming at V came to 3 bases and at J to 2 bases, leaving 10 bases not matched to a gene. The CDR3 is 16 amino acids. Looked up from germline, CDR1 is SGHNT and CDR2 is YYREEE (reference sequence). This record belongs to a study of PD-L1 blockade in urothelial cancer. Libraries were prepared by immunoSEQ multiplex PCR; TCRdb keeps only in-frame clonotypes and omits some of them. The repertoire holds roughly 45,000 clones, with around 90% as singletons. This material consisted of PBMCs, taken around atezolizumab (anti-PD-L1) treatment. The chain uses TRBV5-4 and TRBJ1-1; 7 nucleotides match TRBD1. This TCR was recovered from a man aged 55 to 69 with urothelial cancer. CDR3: CASSSGGLLRNTEAFF. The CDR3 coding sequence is TGTGCCAGCAGCTCAGGGGGTCTTTTAAGAAACACTGAAGCTTTCTTT.